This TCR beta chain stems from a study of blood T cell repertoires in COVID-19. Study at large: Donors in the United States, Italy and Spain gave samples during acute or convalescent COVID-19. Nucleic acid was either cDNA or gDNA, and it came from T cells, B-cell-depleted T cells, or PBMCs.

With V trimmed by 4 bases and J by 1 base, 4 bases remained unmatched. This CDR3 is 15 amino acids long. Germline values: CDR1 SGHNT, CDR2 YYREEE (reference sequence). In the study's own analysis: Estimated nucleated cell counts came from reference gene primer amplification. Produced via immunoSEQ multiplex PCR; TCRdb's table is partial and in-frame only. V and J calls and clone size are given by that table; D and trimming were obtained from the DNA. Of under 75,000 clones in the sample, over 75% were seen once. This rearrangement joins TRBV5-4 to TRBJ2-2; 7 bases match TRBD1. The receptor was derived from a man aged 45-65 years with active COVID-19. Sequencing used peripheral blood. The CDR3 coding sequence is TGTGCCAGCAGCCGGACAGGAGTGAACACCGGGGAGCTGTTTTTT. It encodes CASSRTGVNTGELFF.